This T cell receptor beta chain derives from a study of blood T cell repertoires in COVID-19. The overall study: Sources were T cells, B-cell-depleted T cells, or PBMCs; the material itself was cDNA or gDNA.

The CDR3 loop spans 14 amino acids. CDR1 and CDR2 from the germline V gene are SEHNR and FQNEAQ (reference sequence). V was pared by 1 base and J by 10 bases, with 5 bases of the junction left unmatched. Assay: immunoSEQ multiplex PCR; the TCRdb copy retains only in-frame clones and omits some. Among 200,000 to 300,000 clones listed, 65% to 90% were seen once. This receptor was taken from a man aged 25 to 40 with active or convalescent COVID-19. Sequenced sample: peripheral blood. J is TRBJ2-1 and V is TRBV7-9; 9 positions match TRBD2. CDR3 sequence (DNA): TGTGCCAGCAGCTTAGTTCTAGCGGGACGGGAGCAGTTCTTC. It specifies CASSLVLAGREQFF.